A few counts support the clone carrying this T cell receptor beta chain. Assay: immunoSEQ multiplex PCR; the TCRdb copy retains only in-frame clones and omits some. This sample has 200,000 to 250,000 clones, with 70% to 90% found just once. This entry is derived from a study of blood T cell repertoires in COVID-19. Sequenced input: peripheral blood. This receptor was taken from a young woman who had recovered from COVID-19.

CDR3 nucleotide sequence: TGTGCCAGTAACCACGGGGGGACTAACTATGGCTACACCTTC. Translated, it gives CASNHGGTNYGYTF. This rearrangement joins TRBV19 to TRBJ1-2, with D maybe TRBD1 (5 bases). This CDR3 spans 14 amino acids. Germline V CDR1 and CDR2: LNHDA, SQIVND (reference sequence). Between the trimmed V and J ends, which lost 7 bases and 0 bases, there was a span of 12 bases.